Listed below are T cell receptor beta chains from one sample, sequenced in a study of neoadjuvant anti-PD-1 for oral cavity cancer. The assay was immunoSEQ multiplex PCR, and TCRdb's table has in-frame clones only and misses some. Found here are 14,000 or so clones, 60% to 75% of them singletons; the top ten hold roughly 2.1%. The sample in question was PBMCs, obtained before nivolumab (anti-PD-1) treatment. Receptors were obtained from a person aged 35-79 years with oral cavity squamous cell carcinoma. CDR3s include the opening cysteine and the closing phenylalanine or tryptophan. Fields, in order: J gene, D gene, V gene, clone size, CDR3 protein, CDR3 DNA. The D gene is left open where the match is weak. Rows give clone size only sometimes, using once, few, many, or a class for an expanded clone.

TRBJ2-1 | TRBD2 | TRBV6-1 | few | CASSEVYRLAGISSYNEQFF | TGTGCCAGCAGTGAAGTGTATAGGCTAGCGGGGATTAGCTCCTACAATGAGCAGTTCTTC
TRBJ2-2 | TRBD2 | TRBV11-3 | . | CASSPRLAGKPGTGELFF | TGTGCCAGCAGCCCTAGACTAGCGGGAAAGCCGGGGACCGGGGAGCTGTTTTTT
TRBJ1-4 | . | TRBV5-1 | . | CASSLDRDKLFF | TGCGCCAGCAGCTTGGACAGGGACAAACTGTTTTTT
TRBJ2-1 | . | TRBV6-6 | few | CASSYGEPQYNEQFF | TGTGCCAGCAGTTATGGGGAACCTCAATACAATGAGCAGTTCTTC
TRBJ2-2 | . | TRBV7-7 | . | CASSRIQSTGELFF | TGTGCCAGCAGCCGAATACAGTCCACCGGGGAGCTGTTTTTT
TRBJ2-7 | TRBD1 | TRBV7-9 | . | CASSPRTGGNEQYF | TGTGCCAGCAGCCCTCGGACAGGGGGAAACGAGCAGTACTTC
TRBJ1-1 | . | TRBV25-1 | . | CASAPWEPNTEAFF | TGTGCCAGCGCACCCTGGGAGCCGAACACTGAAGCTTTCTTT
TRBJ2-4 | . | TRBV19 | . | CASTLGQGGTKNIQYF | TGTGCCAGTACTCTCGGGCAGGGTGGGACCAAAAACATTCAGTACTTC
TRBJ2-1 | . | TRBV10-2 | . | CASSPGFSYNEQFF | TGCGCCAGCAGTCCGGGGTTCTCCTACAATGAGCAGTTCTTC
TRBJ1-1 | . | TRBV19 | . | CASTSSRGHNLNTEAFF | TGTGCCAGTACCTCCTCGCGAGGGCACAACTTGAACACTGAAGCTTTCTTT
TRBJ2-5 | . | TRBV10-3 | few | CAISEPGTQETQYF | TGTGCCATCAGTGAGCCGGGGACGCAAGAGACCCAGTACTTC
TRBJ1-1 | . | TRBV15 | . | CATSTGDSNTEAFF | TGTGCCACCAGCACTGGAGACAGCAACACTGAAGCTTTCTTT
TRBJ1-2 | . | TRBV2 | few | CASSEVERKVSGYTF | TGTGCCAGCAGTGAAGTGGAGAGGAAGGTTTCTGGCTACACCTTC
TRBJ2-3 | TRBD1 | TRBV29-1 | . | CSVEGDRGADTQYF | TGCAGCGTTGAGGGGGACAGGGGAGCCGATACGCAGTATTTT
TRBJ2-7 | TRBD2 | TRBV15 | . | CATSRVSGSTYEQYF | TGTGCCACCAGCAGGGTTAGCGGGAGTACCTACGAGCAGTACTTC
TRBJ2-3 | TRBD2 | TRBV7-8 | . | CASSLLAGSGDTQYF | TGTGCCAGCAGCTTGCTAGCGGGGTCCGGAGATACGCAGTATTTT
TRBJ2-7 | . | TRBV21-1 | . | CASKNRVSPYEQYF | TGTGCCAGCAAAAACCGGGTTTCACCCTACGAGCAGTACTTC
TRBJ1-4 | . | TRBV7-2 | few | CASSRRRRTNEKLFF | TGTGCCAGCAGCCGACGGAGGAGAACTAATGAAAAACTGTTTTTT
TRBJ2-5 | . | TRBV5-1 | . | CASSLGVGKETQYF | TGCGCCAGCAGCTTGGGTGTCGGGAAAGAGACCCAGTACTTC
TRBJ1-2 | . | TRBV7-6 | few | CASSPSSGNYGYTF | TGTGCCAGCAGCCCTTCGTCCGGGAACTATGGCTACACCTTC
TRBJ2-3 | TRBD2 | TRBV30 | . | CACIGLAGAADTQYF | TGTGCCTGTATCGGACTAGCGGGAGCGGCAGATACGCAGTATTTT
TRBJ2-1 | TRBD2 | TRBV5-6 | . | CASSHVGGNYNEQFF | TGTGCCAGCAGTCACGTGGGAGGGAACTACAATGAGCAGTTCTTC
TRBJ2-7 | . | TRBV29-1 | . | CSVANSNGYEQYF | TGCAGCGTTGCGAACAGCAACGGCTACGAGCAGTACTTC
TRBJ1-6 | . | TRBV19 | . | CASSMGPGLTLDSPLHF | TGTGCCAGTAGTATGGGACCGGGACTGACCCTTGATTCACCCCTCCACTTT
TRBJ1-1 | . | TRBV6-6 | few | CASSLKKAAEAFF | TGTGCCAGCAGCCTCAAGAAGGCGGCTGAAGCTTTCTTT
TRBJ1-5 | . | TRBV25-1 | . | CASPGILGSNQPQHF | TGTGCCAGCCCGGGGATCCTGGGGAGCAATCAGCCCCAGCATTTT
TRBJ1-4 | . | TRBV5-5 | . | CASSPSLTIGVGEKLFF | TGTGCCAGCAGCCCGTCCCTTACTATAGGGGTCGGTGAAAAACTGTTTTTT
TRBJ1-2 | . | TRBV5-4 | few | CASSLGPGRSYGYTF | TGTGCCAGCAGCTTGGGGCCAGGGAGGTCCTATGGCTACACCTTC
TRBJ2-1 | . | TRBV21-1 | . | CASSTRQGGHYNEQFF | TGTGCCAGCAGCACAAGACAGGGGGGCCACTACAATGAGCAGTTCTTC
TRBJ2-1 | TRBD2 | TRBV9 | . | CASSVQTGGYNEQFF | TGTGCCAGCAGCGTACAGACCGGGGGGTACAATGAGCAGTTCTTC
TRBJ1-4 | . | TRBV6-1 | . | CASSETWDILFF | TGTGCCAGCAGTGAGACTTGGGACATCCTGTTTTTT
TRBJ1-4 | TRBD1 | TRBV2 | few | CASNPEKTGSELFF | TGTGCCAGCAACCCTGAGAAGACAGGGAGTGAACTGTTTTTT
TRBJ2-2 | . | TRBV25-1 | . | CASSGRETGELFF | TGTGCCAGCAGTGGTCGTGAGACCGGGGAGCTGTTTTTT
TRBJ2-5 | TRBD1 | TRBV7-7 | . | CASSFATGEETQYF | TGTGCCAGCAGCTTTGCGACAGGGGAAGAGACCCAGTACTTC
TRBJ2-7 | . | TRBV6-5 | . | CASSPGWNEQYF | TGTGCCAGCAGCCCCGGCTGGAACGAGCAGTACTTC
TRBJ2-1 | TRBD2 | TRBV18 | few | CASSPPLSGRAYNEQFF | TGTGCCAGCTCACCACCCCTTAGCGGGAGGGCCTACAATGAGCAGTTCTTC
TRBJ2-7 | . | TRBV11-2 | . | CASRGVKIYEQYF | TGTGCCAGCAGGGGTGTAAAGATCTACGAGCAGTACTTC
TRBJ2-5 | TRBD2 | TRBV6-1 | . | CASSDAAGGWETQYF | TGTGCCAGCAGTGATGCGGCGGGAGGGTGGGAGACCCAGTACTTC
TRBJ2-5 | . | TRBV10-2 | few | CASGTETQYF | TGCGCCAGCGGGACCGAGACCCAGTACTTC
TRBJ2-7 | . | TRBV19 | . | CASSIDPSTYEQYF | TGTGCCAGTAGTATAGATCCTTCCACCTACGAGCAGTACTTC
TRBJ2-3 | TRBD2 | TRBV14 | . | CASSQRGGLGTDTQYF | TGTGCCAGCAGCCAACGGGGGGGCCTCGGCACAGATACGCAGTATTTT
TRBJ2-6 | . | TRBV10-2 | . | CASSDPGGGLSGANVLTF | TGCGCCAGCAGTGACCCCGGTGGGGGTCTATCTGGGGCCAACGTCCTGACTTTC
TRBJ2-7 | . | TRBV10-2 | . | CASSESGDIRQQYF | TGCGCCAGCAGTGAGTCAGGGGACATTCGTCAGCAGTACTTC
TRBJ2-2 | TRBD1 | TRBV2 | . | CASTSPKQGAPNTGELFF | TGTGCCAGCACCTCCCCAAAACAGGGGGCGCCGAACACCGGGGAGCTGTTTTTT
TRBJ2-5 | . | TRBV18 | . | CASEGGPGKETQYF | TGTGCCTCCGAAGGGGGGCCTGGGAAGGAGACCCAGTACTTC
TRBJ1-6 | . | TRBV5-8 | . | CASSGGTVNNSPLHF | TGTGCCAGCAGCGGCGGGACGGTAAATAATTCACCCCTCCACTTT
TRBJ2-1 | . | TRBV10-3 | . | CAAGEYEQFF | TGTGCCGCAGGAGAGTATGAGCAGTTCTTC
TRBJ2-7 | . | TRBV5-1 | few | CASSLEKAYEQYF | TGCGCCAGCAGCTTGGAAAAGGCCTACGAGCAGTACTTC
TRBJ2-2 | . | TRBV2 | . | CASSGGRTGELFF | TGTGCCAGCAGTGGGGGGAGAACCGGGGAGCTGTTTTTT
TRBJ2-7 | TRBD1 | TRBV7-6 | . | CASSLGARTGDEQYF | TGTGCCAGCAGCTTGGGGGCTAGGACAGGGGACGAGCAGTACTTC
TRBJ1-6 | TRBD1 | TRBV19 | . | CASKGGTGVFVNSPLHF | TGTGCCAGTAAAGGGGGGACAGGGGTATTTGTGAATTCACCCCTCCACTTT
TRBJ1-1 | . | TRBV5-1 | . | CASSISTGGNTEAFF | TGCGCCAGCAGCATTTCGACAGGTGGGAACACTGAAGCTTTCTTT